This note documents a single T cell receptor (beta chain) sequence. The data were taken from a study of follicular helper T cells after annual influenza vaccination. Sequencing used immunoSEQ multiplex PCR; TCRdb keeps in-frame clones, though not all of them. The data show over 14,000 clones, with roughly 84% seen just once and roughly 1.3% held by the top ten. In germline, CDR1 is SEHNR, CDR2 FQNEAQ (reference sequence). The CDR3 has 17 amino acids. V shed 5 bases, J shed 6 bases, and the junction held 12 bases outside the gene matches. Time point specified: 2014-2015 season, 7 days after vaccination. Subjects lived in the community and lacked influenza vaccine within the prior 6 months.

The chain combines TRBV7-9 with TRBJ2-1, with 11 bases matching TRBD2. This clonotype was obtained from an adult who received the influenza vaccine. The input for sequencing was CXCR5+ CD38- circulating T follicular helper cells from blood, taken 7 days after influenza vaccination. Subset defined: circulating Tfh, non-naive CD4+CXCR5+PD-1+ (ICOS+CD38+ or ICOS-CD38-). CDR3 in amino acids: CASSPPLSGRGGNEQFF. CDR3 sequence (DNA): TGTGCCAGCAGCCCACCCCTTAGCGGGAGGGGAGGCAATGAGCAGTTCTTC.